This TCR beta chain was captured in a study of blood T cell repertoires in COVID-19. Study overall: Material from acute and convalescent COVID-19 was sourced from the United States, Italy and Spain. Sources were T cells, B-cell-depleted T cells, or PBMCs; the material itself was cDNA or gDNA.

The ends were cut back, 5 bases at V and 5 bases at J, with 15 bases in the middle. Germline V lookup: CDR1 SGHTA, CDR2 FQGNSA. The CDR3 sequence is 14 residues long. How the authors handled the data: Reference gene primer amplification in the assay estimated nucleated cell counts. Repertoires were generated with immunoSEQ multiplex PCR, while TCRdb's copy carries only in-frame clones and drops some. V, J and clone size reflect that table, while D and trimming were determined from the DNA. Among approximately 53,000 clones listed, roughly 90% were seen once. V is TRBV7-2 and J is TRBJ1-1, with D possibly being TRBD1 (6 bases). The sample taken for sequencing was peripheral blood. The source is an elderly woman with acute or convalescent COVID-19. The CDR3 region is CASSPTGGATEAFF. For the CDR3, the DNA is TGTGCCAGCAGCCCCACGGGGGGGGCAACTGAAGCTTTCTTT.